The 13 T cell receptor beta chains listed next were all sequenced from one sample in a study of cytomegalovirus exposure and HLA in healthy donors (dated by TCRdb to 2015 to 2018). Library creation used the immunoSEQ multiplex PCR assay. For the multiplex PCR, a mixture combining 60 forward primers for TCR Vbeta segments and 13 reverse primers for TCR Jbeta segments was used. Here the immuneACCESS table is served through TCRdb, limited to in-frame sequences with V and J called. Missing clones are a known gap in these copies; in checked studies unresolved V genes cover under half, and the rest lacks a known reason. The sample table contains about 130,000 clones; only one count was recorded for more than 70% of them. The leading ten clones occupy around 2% of the sample. The sequencing sample was made of PBMCs. Source of these receptors: a man aged 25 to 45 in good health and CMV-seronegative.

This clone was found a few times. The V gene is TRBV5-1, the J gene TRBJ2-3; 7 bases are shared with TRBD1. The CDR3 is 16 residues long. V dropped 0 bases and J dropped 0; count of bases not matched to a gene: 4. Germline lookup yields CDR1 SGHRS and CDR2 YFSETQ. CDR3 DNA: TGCGCCAGCAGCTTGGGAGGGGGACAGAGCACAGATACGCAGTATTTT. Protein product: CASSLGGGQSTDTQYF.

This clone was seen a handful of times. The chain couples TRBV25-1 to TRBJ2-5, with a tentative D call TRBD2 (5 bases). Between the trimmed V and J ends, which lost 2 bases and 5 bases, there was a span of 12 bases. Germline V gene lookup returns CDR1 MGHDK and CDR2 SYGVNS. This CDR3 is built from 14 residues. The CDR3 DNA follows: TGTGCCAGCAGTGAAGGGAGAATAGGGGAGACCCAGTACTTC. Residues: CASSEGRIGETQYF.

The sample holds one count of this clone. The sample holds other DNA sequences that translate to the same CDR3. The CDR3 coding sequence is TGTGCCAGCAGCTTGGGGGGGCAGCTCTCCTACGAGCAGTACTTC. Protein sequence: CASSLGGQLSYEQYF. The chain recombines TRBV5-4 with TRBJ2-7, with a possible D match to TRBD1 (6 bases). Germline V gene lookup returns CDR1 SGHNT and CDR2 YYREEE (reference sequence). V lost 0 bases and J 0 bases, leaving 10 bases between the germline ends. CDR3 size: 15 residues.

The rearrangement links TRBV27 to TRBJ2-3, with D perhaps TRBD2 (7 bases). CDR3 length: 15 amino acids. CDR1 and CDR2 from the germline V gene are MNHEY and SMNVEV (reference sequence). The V end lost 10 bases, the J end lost 4 bases, and 21 bases lay between the germline ends. The CDR3 region is CATMGSGGAPDTQYF. The CDR3 nucleotides read TGTGCCACCATGGGTTCGGGGGGCGCCCCAGATACGCAGTATTTT.

The chain links TRBV19 to TRBJ1-5; 8 positions agree with TRBD1. V lost 1 base and J lost 4; bases outside the gene matches: 0. The CDR3 is 14 amino acids. Germline V gives CDR1 LNHDA, CDR2 SQIVND (reference sequence). The CDR3 region is CASSIGTGNQPQHF. The DNA for the CDR3 is TGTGCCAGTAGTATAGGGACAGGGAATCAGCCCCAGCATTTT. Variable domain in full (rest from reference TRBV19 and TRBJ1-5): DGGITQSPKYLFRKEGQNVTLSCEQNLNHDAMYWYRQDPGQGLRLIYYSQIVNDFQKGDIAEGYSVSREKKESFPLTVTSAQKNPTAFYLCASSIGTGNQPQHFGDGTRLSIL.

The J gene is TRBJ1-2, the V gene TRBV6-5, with 10 bases that match TRBD1. Germline CDR1 MNHEY, CDR2 SVGAGI. The CDR3 has 13 amino acids. Trimming removed 3 bases from V and 7 bases from J; junction bases left unmatched: 2. CDR3 residues: CASSYGTGVGYTF. Here the CDR3 DNA reads TGTGCCAGCAGTTATGGGACAGGGGTTGGCTACACCTTC.

This chain joins TRBV10-3 and TRBJ2-1; 8 bases line up with TRBD1. The CDR3 extends over 16 amino acids. Germline V gene data show CDR1 as ENHRY and CDR2 as SYGVKD. After removal of 3 bases from V and 6 bases from J, the junction contained 10 bases not matched to a gene. CDR3 sequence reads: CAISDHRTGTVNEQFF. The CDR3 region has the DNA TGTGCCATCAGTGATCACCGGACAGGGACGGTCAATGAGCAGTTCTTC.

In this sample, this clone turned up a few times. This chain joins TRBV5-1 and TRBJ1-2; possibly TRBD1 for D (5 bases). Trimming removed 4 bases from V and 1 base from J, with 11 bases in between. The CDR3 covers 14 residues. The germline CDR1 and CDR2 sequences are SGHRS and YFSETQ. DNA for the CDR3: TGCGCCAGCAGCCCGGGAGGGGATAACTATGGCTACACCTTC. Protein: CASSPGGDNYGYTF.

The rearrangement links TRBV6-5 to TRBJ1-5; 8 nucleotides match TRBD1. CDR1 and CDR2 from the germline V gene are MNHEY and SVGAGI. Losses at the gene ends were 7 bases for V and 4 bases for J; bases not matched to a gene: 9. This CDR3 is 15 amino acids long. The CDR3 loop reads CASNGQGSGNQPQHF. DNA for the CDR3: TGTGCCAGCAACGGACAGGGATCGGGGAATCAGCCCCAGCATTTT.

The V and J genes are TRBV7-2 and TRBJ2-7, with 7 nucleotides matching TRBD2. Germline lookup yields CDR1 SGHTA and CDR2 FQGNSA. Trimming cost V 1 base and J 4 bases; bases outside gene matches: 10. This CDR3 has 16 residues. CDR3 in DNA: TGTGCCAGCAGCTTAGGGGGAGGGAGGGCCCATTACGAGCAGTACTTC. This translates into CASSLGGGRAHYEQYF.

The genes are TRBV7-8 and TRBJ2-1, with a tentative D call TRBD1 (5 bases). This CDR3 has 14 residues. Trimming removed 5 bases at V and 9 bases at J, with 17 bases between. Germline V gene lookup returns CDR1 SGHVS and CDR2 FQNEAQ. The CDR3 sequence: CASSLPGRALEQFF. Here the CDR3 DNA reads TGTGCCAGCAGCCTGCCGGGCAGGGCGCTTGAGCAGTTCTTC. Variable domain in full (rest from reference TRBV7-8 and TRBJ2-1): GAGVSQSPRYKVAKRGQDVALRCDPISGHVSLFWYQQALGQGPEFLTYFQNEAQLDKSGLPSDRFFAERPEGSVSTLKIQRTQQEDSAVYLCASSLPGRALEQFFGPGTRLTVL.

The J gene is TRBJ2-3, the V gene TRBV6-4; 13 nucleotides align to TRBD2. Germline loops: CDR1 MRHNA, CDR2 SNTAGT. CDR3 length: 16 residues. Losses at the gene ends were 6 bases for V and 4 bases for J; bases not matched to a gene: 7. The DNA for the CDR3 is TGTGCCAGCAGCCGGACTAGCGGGAGTCTGGCAGATACGCAGTATTTT. It is translated as CASSRTSGSLADTQYF.

This chain joins TRBV5-1 and TRBJ2-4; TRBD2 matches at 9 bases. Germline values: CDR1 SGHRS, CDR2 YFSETQ. V shed 0 bases, J shed 6 bases, and the junction held 7 bases outside the gene matches. The length of the CDR3 is 16 residues. The CDR3, as DNA: TGCGCCAGCAGCTTGGAGGTTAGCGGGAGAGGAAACATTCAGTACTTC. Encoded protein: CASSLEVSGRGNIQYF. Drawing the rest from reference TRBV5-1 and TRBJ2-4, the complete variable domain is KAGVTQTPRYLIKTRGQQVTLSCSPISGHRSVSWYQQTPGQGLQFLFEYFSETQRNKGNFPGRFSGRQFSNSRSEMNVSTLELGDSALYLCASSLEVSGRGNIQYFGAGTRLSVL.